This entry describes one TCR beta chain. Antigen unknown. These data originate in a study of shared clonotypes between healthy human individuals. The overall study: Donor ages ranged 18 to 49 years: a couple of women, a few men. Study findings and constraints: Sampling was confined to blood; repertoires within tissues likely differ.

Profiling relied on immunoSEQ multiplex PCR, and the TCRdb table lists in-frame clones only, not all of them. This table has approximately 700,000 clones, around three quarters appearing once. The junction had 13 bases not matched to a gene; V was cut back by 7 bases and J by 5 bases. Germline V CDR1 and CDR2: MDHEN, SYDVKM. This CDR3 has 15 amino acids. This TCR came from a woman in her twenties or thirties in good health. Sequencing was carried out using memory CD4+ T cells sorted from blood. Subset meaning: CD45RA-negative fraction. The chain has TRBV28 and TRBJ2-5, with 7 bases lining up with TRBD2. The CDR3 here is CASKILAAGRETQYF. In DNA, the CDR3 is TGTGCCAGCAAAATTCTAGCGGCTGGCAGGGAGACCCAGTACTTC.